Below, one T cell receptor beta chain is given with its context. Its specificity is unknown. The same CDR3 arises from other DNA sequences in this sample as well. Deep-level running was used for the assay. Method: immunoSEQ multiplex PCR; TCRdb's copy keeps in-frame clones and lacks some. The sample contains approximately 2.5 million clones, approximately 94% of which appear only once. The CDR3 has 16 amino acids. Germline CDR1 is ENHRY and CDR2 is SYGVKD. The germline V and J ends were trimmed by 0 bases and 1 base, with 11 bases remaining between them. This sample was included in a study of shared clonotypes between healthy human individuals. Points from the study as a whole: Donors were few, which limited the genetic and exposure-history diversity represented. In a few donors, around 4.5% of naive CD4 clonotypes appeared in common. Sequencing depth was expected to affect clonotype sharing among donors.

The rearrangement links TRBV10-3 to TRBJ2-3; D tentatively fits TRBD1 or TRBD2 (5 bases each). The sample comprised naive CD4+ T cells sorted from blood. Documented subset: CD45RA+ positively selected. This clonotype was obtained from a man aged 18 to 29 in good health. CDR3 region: CAISESRGVGTDTQYF. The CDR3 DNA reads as TGTGCCATCAGTGAGTCGCGAGGGGTCGGCACAGATACGCAGTATTTT.